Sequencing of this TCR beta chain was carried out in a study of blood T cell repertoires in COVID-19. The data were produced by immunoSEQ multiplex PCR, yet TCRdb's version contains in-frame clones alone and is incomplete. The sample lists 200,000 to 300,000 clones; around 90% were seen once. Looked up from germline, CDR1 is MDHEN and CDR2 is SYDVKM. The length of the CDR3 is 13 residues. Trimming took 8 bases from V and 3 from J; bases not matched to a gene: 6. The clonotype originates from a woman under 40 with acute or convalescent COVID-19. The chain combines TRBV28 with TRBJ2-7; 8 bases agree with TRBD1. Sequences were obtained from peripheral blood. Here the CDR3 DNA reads TGTGCCAGCCGACAGACAGGGGTCTACGAGCAGTACTTC. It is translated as CASRQTGVYEQYF.